The sample holds many counts of the clone carrying this TCR beta chain. TCR beta CDR3 regions were amplified from RNA transcripts. HTBI primers were the set used in a first-round RT-PCR of the TCR CDR3. MiXCR was run by TCRdb on the multiplex PCR reads, yielding one entry per CDR3 protein. The sample has approximately 400,000 distinct CDR3 sequences, about 16% seen once. Trimming took 5 bases from V and 8 from J; bases not matched to a gene: 4. In germline, CDR1 is SGHVS, CDR2 FNYEAQ. The CDR3 loop spans 14 amino acids. The data are from a study of T cells in Graves' hyperthyroidism and ophthalmopathy.

The sequence was obtained from a woman aged 30 to 39 with Graves' hyperthyroidism. The chain couples TRBV7-6 to TRBJ2-1; 12 bases are shared with TRBD2. The source material was blood. The CDR3 loop is CASSPTSGSYEQFF. The DNA of the CDR3 is TGTGCCAGCAGCCCGACTAGCGGGAGTTATGAGCAGTTCTTC.